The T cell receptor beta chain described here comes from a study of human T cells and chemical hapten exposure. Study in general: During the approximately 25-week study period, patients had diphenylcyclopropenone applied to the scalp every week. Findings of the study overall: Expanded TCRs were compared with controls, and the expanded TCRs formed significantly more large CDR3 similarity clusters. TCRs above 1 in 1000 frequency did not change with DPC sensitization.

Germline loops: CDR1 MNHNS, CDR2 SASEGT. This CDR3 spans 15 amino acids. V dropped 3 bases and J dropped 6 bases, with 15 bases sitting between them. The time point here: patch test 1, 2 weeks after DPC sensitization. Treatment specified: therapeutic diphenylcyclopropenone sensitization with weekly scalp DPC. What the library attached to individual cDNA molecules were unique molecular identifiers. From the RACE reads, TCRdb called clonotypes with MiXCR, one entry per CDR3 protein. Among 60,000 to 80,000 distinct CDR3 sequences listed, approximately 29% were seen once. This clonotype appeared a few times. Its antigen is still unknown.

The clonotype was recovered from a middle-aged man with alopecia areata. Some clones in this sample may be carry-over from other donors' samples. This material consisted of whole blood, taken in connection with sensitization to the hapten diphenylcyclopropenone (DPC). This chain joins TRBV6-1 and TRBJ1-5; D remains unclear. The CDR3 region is CASSEIFLGSQPQHF. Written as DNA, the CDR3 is TGTGCCAGCAGTGAGATTTTTCTGGGAAGTCAGCCCCAGCATTTT.